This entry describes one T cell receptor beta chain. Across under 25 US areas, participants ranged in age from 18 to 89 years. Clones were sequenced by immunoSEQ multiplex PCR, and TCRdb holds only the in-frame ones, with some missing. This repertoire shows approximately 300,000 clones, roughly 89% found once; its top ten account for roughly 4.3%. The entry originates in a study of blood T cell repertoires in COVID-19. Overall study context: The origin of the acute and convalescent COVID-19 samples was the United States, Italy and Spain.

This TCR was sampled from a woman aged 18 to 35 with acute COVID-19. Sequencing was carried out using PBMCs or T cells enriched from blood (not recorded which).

CDR3 sequence reads: CASSAGTNYGYTF. CDR3 coding DNA: TGCGCCAGCAGTGCGGGGACTAACTATGGCTACACCTTC. The V call is TRBV10-1, the J call TRBJ1-2; D is ambiguous. The CDR3 length is 13 residues. Trimming removed 4 bases from V and 0 bases from J, with 6 bases in between. CDR1 and CDR2 from the germline V gene are WNHNN and SYGVQD (reference sequence).